A selection of T cell receptor beta chains follows, all from one sample in a study of T cell repertoires in cytomegalovirus infection. Each CDR3 protein gets one entry after TCRdb re-called the reads with MiXCR. The sample has approximately 74,000 distinct CDR3 sequences; around 37% are singletons. Their antigens are not known. Sequenced here: CD8+ T cells from cultured PBMCs, sampled from culture after CMV antigen stimulation. The receptors were gathered from a human donor in good health (CMV status not recorded). Some clones in this sample may be carry-over from other donors' samples. Both conserved end residues are part of each CDR3. The order of the fields is J gene, clone size, V gene, D gene, CDR3 DNA, CDR3 protein. The D gene is left open where the match is weak. The size of a clone is reported for some rows only, either as once, few or many, or as a class for expanded clones.

TRBJ2-5,few,TRBV4-1,TRBD1,TGCGCCAGCAGCCAAGGTGACAGGGGGCACCAAGAGACCCAGTACTTC,CASSQGDRGHQETQYF
TRBJ1-6,-,TRBV7-6,-,TGTGCCAGCAGCAGCCGGGACTCCTATAATTCACCCCTCCACTTT,CASSSRDSYNSPLHF
TRBJ2-3,few,TRBV6-5,-,TGTGCCAGCAGGGAGGGACTCCCTCCGGCAGATACGCAGTATTTT,CASREGLPPADTQYF
TRBJ1-2,-,TRBV2,TRBD1,TGTGCCAGCAGTGAGGGGACAGGGGCCTATGGCTACACCTTC,CASSEGTGAYGYTF
TRBJ2-2,few,TRBV6-1,-,TGTGCCAGCAGTGAAGCCCCTACGTGGGCCCACCGGGAGCTGTTTTTT,CASSEAPTWAHRELFF
TRBJ1-4,many,TRBV7-2,-,TGTGCCAGCAGCTACGCGACCGAAAAACTGTTTTTT,CASSYATEKLFF
TRBJ2-7,-,TRBV7-9,-,TGTGCCAGCAGCTGGACAGCCGCCTACGAGCAGTACTTC,CASSWTAAYEQYF
TRBJ2-2,-,TRBV13,-,TGTGCCAGCAGCTTAGAAGCGTTACGAGGCACCGGGGAGCTGTTTTTT,CASSLEALRGTGELFF
TRBJ1-4,-,TRBV6-1,-,TGTGCCAGCAGTCCTAGGCAGGGGCTGGCTAATGAAAAACTGTTTTTT,CASSPRQGLANEKLFF
TRBJ2-3,-,TRBV28,-,TGTGCCAGCAGTTTAAGGGGGACCTATACGCAGTATTTT,CASSLRGTYTQYF
TRBJ2-1,-,TRBV7-9,TRBD2,TGTGCCAGCAGCTTAGACCGGACTAGCTCCTTCAATGAGCAGTTCTTC,CASSLDRTSSFNEQFF
TRBJ1-1,many,TRBV7-6,TRBD1,TGTGCCAGCAGCTTAGGGGGACAGGGGATGAACACTGAAGCTTTCTTT,CASSLGGQGMNTEAFF
TRBJ2-7,few,TRBV2,TRBD2,TGTGCCAGCAGTGAGGGCCTAGCGGGTACCTACGAGCAGTACTTC,CASSEGLAGTYEQYF
TRBJ2-1,-,TRBV10-3,TRBD1,TGTGCCATCAGCCGGACAGGGGGGAGCGATGAGCAGTTCTTC,CAISRTGGSDEQFF
TRBJ2-5,few,TRBV7-8,-,TGTGCCAGCAGCTTATTTCGGAGGGGCCCGTCCCAAGAGACCCAGTACTTC,CASSLFRRGPSQETQYF
TRBJ2-5,few,TRBV7-6,TRBD2,TGTGCCAGCAGCCAACTGGGGACTAGCGGGTACCAAGAGACCCAGTACTTC,CASSQLGTSGYQETQYF
TRBJ1-3,-,TRBV11-2,-,TGTGCCAGCAGCTCCGCGGAGTGGGGAAACACCATATATTTT,CASSSAEWGNTIYF